This T cell receptor (beta chain) stems from a study of blood T cell repertoires in COVID-19. Study-level information: COVID-19 samples from acute and convalescent phases originated in the United States, Italy and Spain. Sources were T cells, B-cell-depleted T cells, or PBMCs; the material itself was cDNA or gDNA.

This clone was seen once. Relative to the germline gene, one junction end is altered; a read error may explain this. This CDR3 contains 13 residues. CDR1 is MNHEY, CDR2 SVGAGI, per germline. The protocol was immunoSEQ multiplex PCR, while the TCRdb copy is restricted to in-frame clones and leaves out a portion. This table has 45,000 to 55,000 clones, approximately 70% appearing once. The rearrangement joins TRBV6-5 to TRBJ1-1, with a tentative D call TRBD1 (5 bases). Sequencing was carried out using peripheral blood. This TCR came from a woman in her seventies with acute or convalescent COVID-19. As DNA, the CDR3 is TGCGCCGGGGCGGATGTGTCCCACACTGAAGCTTTCTTT. It codes for CAGADVSHTEAFF.